This T cell receptor (beta chain) emerged from a study of T cells expressing NK-cell markers. CDR1 is SGHDN, CDR2 FVKESK, per germline. The CDR3 runs to 14 residues. As the method of synthesis, 5'RACE template switching with UMIs yielded TCR beta cDNA. Using the 5' RACE reads, TCRdb records one entry per CDR3 protein without DNA. This listing includes a few hundred thousand distinct CDR3 sequences. This receptor was taken from a man aged 18-70 years in good health. The specimen sequenced was blood T cells: a sorted CD56 or NKG2C T cell subset, CD4+ or CD8+ T cells, or bulk PBMC T cells (not recorded which). The J gene is TRBJ1-1, the V gene TRBV14; TCRdb picks TRBD1, but there is no DNA to check that call. CDR3: CASSRSGRNTEAFF.